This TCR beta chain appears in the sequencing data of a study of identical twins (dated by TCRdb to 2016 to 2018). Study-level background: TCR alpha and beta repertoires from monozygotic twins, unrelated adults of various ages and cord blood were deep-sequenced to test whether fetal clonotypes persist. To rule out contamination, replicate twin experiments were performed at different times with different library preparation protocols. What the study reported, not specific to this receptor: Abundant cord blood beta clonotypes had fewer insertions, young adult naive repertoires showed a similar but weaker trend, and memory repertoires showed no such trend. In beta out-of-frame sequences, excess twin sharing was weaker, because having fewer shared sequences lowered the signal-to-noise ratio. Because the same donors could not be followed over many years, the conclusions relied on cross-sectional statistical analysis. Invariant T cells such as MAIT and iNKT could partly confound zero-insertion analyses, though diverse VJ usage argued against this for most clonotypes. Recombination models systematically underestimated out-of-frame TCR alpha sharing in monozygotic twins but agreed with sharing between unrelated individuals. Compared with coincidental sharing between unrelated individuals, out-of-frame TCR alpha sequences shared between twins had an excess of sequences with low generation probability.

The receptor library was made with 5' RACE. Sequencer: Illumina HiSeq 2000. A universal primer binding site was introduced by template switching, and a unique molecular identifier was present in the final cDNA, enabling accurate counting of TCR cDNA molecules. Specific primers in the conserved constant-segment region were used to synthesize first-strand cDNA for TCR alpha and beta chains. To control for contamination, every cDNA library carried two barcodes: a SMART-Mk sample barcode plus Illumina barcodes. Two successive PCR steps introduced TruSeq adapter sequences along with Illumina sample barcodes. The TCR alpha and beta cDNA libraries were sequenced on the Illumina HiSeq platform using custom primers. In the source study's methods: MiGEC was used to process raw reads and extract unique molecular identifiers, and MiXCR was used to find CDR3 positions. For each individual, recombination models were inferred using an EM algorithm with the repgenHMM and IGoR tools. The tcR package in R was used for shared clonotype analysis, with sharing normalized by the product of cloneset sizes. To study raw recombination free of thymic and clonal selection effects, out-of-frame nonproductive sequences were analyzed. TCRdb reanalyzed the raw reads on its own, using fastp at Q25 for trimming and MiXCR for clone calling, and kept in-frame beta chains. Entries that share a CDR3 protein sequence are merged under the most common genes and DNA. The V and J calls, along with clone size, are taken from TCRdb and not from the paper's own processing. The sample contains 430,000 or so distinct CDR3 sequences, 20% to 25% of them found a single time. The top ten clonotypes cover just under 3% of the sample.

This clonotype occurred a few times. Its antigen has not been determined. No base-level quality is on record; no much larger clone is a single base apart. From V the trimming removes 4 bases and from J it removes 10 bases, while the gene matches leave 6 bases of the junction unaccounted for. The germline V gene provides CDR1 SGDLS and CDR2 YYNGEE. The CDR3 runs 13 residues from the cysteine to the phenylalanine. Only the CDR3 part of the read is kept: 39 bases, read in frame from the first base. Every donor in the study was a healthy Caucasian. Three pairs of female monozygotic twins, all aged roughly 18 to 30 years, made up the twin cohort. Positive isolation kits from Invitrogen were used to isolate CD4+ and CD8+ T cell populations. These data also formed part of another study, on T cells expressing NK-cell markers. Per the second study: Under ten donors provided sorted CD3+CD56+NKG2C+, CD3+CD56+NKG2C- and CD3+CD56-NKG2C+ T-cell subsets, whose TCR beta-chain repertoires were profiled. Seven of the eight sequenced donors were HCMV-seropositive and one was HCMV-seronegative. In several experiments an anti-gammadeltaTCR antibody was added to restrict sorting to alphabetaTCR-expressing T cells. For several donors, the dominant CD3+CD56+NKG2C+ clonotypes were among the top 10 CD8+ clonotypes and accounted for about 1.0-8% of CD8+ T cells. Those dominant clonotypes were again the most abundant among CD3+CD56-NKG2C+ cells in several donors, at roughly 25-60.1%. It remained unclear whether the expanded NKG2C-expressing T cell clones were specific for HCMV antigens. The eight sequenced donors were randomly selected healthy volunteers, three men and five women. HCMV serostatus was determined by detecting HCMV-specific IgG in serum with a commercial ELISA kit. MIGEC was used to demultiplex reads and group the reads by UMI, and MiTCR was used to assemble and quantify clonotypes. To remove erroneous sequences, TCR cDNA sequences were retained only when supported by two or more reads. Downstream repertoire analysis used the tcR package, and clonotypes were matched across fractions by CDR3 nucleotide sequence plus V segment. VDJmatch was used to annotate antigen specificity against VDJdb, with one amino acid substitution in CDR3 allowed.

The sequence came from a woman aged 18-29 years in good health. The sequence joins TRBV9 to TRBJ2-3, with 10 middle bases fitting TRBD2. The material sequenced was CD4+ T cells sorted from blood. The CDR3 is CASSFLAGEAQYF. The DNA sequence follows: TGTGCCAGCAGCTTTCTAGCGGGAGAGGCGCAGTATTTT.